This TCR beta chain derives from a study of blood T cell repertoires in COVID-19. J lost 1 base, V lost 4 bases, and 7 bases had no gene match. Looked up from germline, CDR1 is SEHNR and CDR2 is FQNEAQ (reference sequence). The CDR3 has 16 amino acids. The assay was immunoSEQ multiplex PCR, and TCRdb's table has in-frame clones only and misses some. The sample consists of approximately 280,000 clones, about 89% of them appearing once. This chain connects TRBV7-9 to TRBJ2-7, with TRBD1 matching 10 bases. This receptor was taken from a young woman who had recovered from COVID-19. The sequenced material came from PBMCs or T cells enriched from blood (not recorded which). Here the CDR3 DNA reads TGTGCCAGCAGCTGGGTGAGGACAGGGGGTTCCTACGAGCAGTACTTC. Its protein is CASSWVRTGGSYEQYF.